One and the same sample provided the 22 T cell receptor beta chains below, sequenced in a study of OX40 agonist ivuxolimab in advanced cancers. This table comes from immunoSEQ multiplex PCR, and its TCRdb copy is limited to in-frame clones, with some not included. Among over 60,000 clones listed, about 85% were seen once. The sample was CD4+ or CD8+ T cells sorted from blood, taken in a trial of the OX40 agonist ivuxolimab. These receptors originate from an adult with an advanced solid tumor such as melanoma, head and neck, liver or kidney cancer.

The chain has TRBV6-1 and TRBJ2-1; TRBD2 agrees at 13 bases. CDR1 and CDR2 from the germline V gene are MNHNS and SASEGT. Trimming cost V 2 bases and J 7 bases; bases outside gene matches: 2. CDR3 length: 15 amino acids. CDR3 DNA sequence: TGTGCCAGCAGTGAACAACTAGCGGGGGGGAATGAGCAGTTCTTC. It is translated as CASSEQLAGGNEQFF.

V usage is TRBV29-1 and J usage is TRBJ2-3; 14 nucleotides match TRBD2. V was pared by 3 bases and J by 5 bases, with 10 bases of the junction left unmatched. CDR1 is SQVTM, CDR2 ANQGSEA, per germline. This CDR3 contains 17 residues. The DNA of the CDR3 is TGCAGCGTTGACCCGGGACTAGCGGGGGAACTACTAGATACGCAGTATTTT. It specifies CSVDPGLAGELLDTQYF.

The chain joins TRBV5-1 to TRBJ1-1, with D uncertain. CDR1 is SGHRS, CDR2 YFSETQ, per germline. V was trimmed by 0 bases and J by 1 base, leaving 10 bases between them. The CDR3 is 15 residues long. CDR3 sequence: CASSLASKANTEAFF. CDR3 coding DNA: TGCGCCAGCAGCTTGGCCTCGAAGGCGAACACTGAAGCTTTCTTT.

This clone was counted once. The rearrangement links TRBV18 to TRBJ2-3, with D unclear. The V end was cut by 0 bases, the J end by 6 bases, with 13 bases between. The CDR3 is 15 residues long. Germline loops: CDR1 KGHSH, CDR2 LQKENI. CDR3 residues: CASSPPSQASDTQYF. The CDR3 DNA follows: TGTGCCAGCTCACCACCCTCTCAGGCTTCCGATACGCAGTATTTT. Looking up the rest from reference TRBV18 and TRBJ2-3 gives the full variable domain: NAGVMQNPRHLVRRRGQEARLRCSPMKGHSHVYWYRQLPEEGLKFMVYLQKENIIDESGMPKERFSAEFPKEGPSILRIQQVVRGDSAAYFCASSPPSQASDTQYFGPGTRLTVL.

The rearrangement uses TRBV30 and TRBJ2-7, with D possibly matching TRBD1 (6 bases). This CDR3 region has 13 residues. V was clipped by 2 bases and J by 0 bases, with 8 bases between them. CDR1 is GTSNPN, CDR2 SVGIG, per germline (reference sequence). In DNA form, the CDR3 reads TGTGCCTGGAGTTTGACAGGCTCCTACGAGCAGTACTTC. Amino acid sequence: CAWSLTGSYEQYF.

V and J are TRBV29-1 and TRBJ2-2, with D perhaps given as TRBD1 or TRBD2 (5 bases each). CDR1 SQVTM and CDR2 ANQGSEA come from the germline V gene. The CDR3 runs to 15 residues. Trimming shortened V by 3 bases and J by 1 base, and 12 bases separated the two germline ends. The CDR3 coding sequence is TGCAGCGTTGATCGGGACGGACAGAACACCGGGGAGCTGTTTTTT. Translating it yields CSVDRDGQNTGELFF.

The chain joins TRBV10-3 to TRBJ2-5; the D gene is possibly TRBD2 (6 bases). The germline gives CDR1 ENHRY, CDR2 SYGVKD. The CDR3 runs 13 residues. Trimming left V 6 bases short and J 3 bases short, with 11 bases between. In DNA, the CDR3 is TGTGCCATCAGAAGACTAGTCGAAGAGACCCAGTACTTC. Its protein product is CAIRRLVEETQYF.

The rearrangement joins TRBV19 to TRBJ1-5; D is unresolved. Germline lookup yields CDR1 LNHDA and CDR2 SQIVND (reference sequence). Trimming took 3 bases from V and 6 from J, leaving 12 bases between them. This CDR3 contains 14 residues. CDR3 protein: CASSIVGLGQPQHF. The CDR3 DNA follows: TGTGCCAGTAGTATCGTGGGGTTGGGTCAGCCCCAGCATTTT.

The V and J genes are TRBV5-8 and TRBJ2-4; D is ambiguous. V gave up 5 bases and J gave up 0 bases, with 12 bases separating them. There are 15 residues in the CDR3. Germline-derived CDR1 and CDR2 are SGHTS and YDEGEE. In DNA, the CDR3 is TGTGCCAGCAGTTATCCCGGTTTAGCCAAAAACATTCAGTACTTC. Protein product: CASSYPGLAKNIQYF.

V and J are TRBV18 and TRBJ1-2, with D perhaps matching TRBD1 (6 bases). Germline V gene data show CDR1 as KGHSH and CDR2 as LQKENI. This CDR3 has 14 residues. The ends were cut back, 5 bases at V and 3 bases at J, with 13 bases in the middle. The CDR3 bases are TGTGCCAGCTCAATTACAGGGAAAGACTATGGCTACACCTTC. Its protein is CASSITGKDYGYTF.

The chain uses TRBV11-2 and TRBJ2-1; 10 bases match TRBD2. CDR3 size: 17 residues. Germline assignment: CDR1 SGHAT and CDR2 FQNNGV. V lost 5 bases, J lost 12 bases, and 19 bases stayed unmatched. The CDR3 DNA reads as TGTGCCAGCAGCCACTGGACTAGCGGAGCTGTCGGCGGTGTGCAGTTCTTC. Translation gives CASSHWTSGAVGGVQFF. The full variable domain, completed using reference TRBV11-2 and TRBJ2-1, is EAGVAQSPRYKIIEKRQSVAFWCNPISGHATLYWYQQILGQGPKLLIQFQNNGVVDDSQLPKDRFSAERLKGVDSTLKIQPAKLEDSAVYLCASSHWTSGAVGGVQFFGPGTRLTVL.

The chain carries TRBV11-3 and TRBJ2-2; 8 nucleotides match TRBD2. J was trimmed by 9 bases and V by 0 bases; bases with no gene match: 9. The CDR3 loop spans 16 amino acids. Germline lookup yields CDR1 SGHNT and CDR2 YENEEA. CDR3 sequence reads: CASSLDSSGLRRELFF. The CDR3 DNA reads as TGTGCCAGCAGCTTAGATTCTAGCGGGCTCCGACGGGAGCTGTTTTTT.

The rearrangement links TRBV27 to TRBJ1-6; D is unclear. Trimming stripped 2 bases from V and 8 bases from J, with 7 bases between. In germline, CDR1 is MNHEY, CDR2 SMNVEV (reference sequence). This CDR3 contains 13 residues. Here the CDR3 reads CASSLQSYSPLHF. The CDR3 coding sequence is TGTGCCAGCAGTTTACAGTCTTATTCACCCCTCCACTTT.

This clone was detected once. This rearrangement joins TRBV9 to TRBJ2-1, with D perhaps TRBD2 (6 bases). The germline V gene encodes CDR1 SGDLS and CDR2 YYNGEE. The CDR3 loop spans 15 amino acids. The germline V and J ends were trimmed by 1 base and 3 bases, with 11 bases remaining between them. For the CDR3, the DNA is TGTGCCAGCAGCGTACAGGGAGGAGGCTACAATGAGCAGTTCTTC. It specifies CASSVQGGGYNEQFF.

The V call is TRBV19, the J call TRBJ2-3; maybe TRBD2 (6 bases). Germline V CDR1 and CDR2: LNHDA, SQIVND (reference sequence). The ends were cut back, 5 bases at V and 8 bases at J, with 14 bases in the middle. The CDR3 contains 13 residues. The CDR3 here is CASSPSEGPTQYF. CDR3 bases: TGTGCCAGTAGTCCTAGCGAGGGACCTACGCAGTATTTT.

The chain uses TRBV27 and TRBJ1-5; 8 bases are a match to TRBD1. J was trimmed by 4 bases and V by 2 bases; bases with no gene match: 4. Germline V gene lookup returns CDR1 MNHEY and CDR2 SMNVEV (reference sequence). This CDR3 region has 15 residues. CDR3 coding DNA: TGTGCCAGCAGTTTAGAAAGGACAGGGAATCAGCCCCAGCATTTT. Protein sequence: CASSLERTGNQPQHF.

The chain combines TRBV7-3 with TRBJ1-1, with D unclear. There are 13 residues in the CDR3. The germline V gene encodes CDR1 SGHTA and CDR2 FQGTGA. Trimming removed 5 bases at V and 0 bases at J, with 7 bases between. The CDR3 coding sequence is TGTGCCAGCAGCCCCCAGATGAACACTGAAGCTTTCTTT. Encoded protein: CASSPQMNTEAFF.

The chain recombines TRBV5-1 with TRBJ2-1, with 7 bases lining up with TRBD1. Germline V CDR1 and CDR2: SGHRS, YFSETQ. This CDR3 comprises 15 residues. The J segment lost 6 bases and the V segment lost 4 bases, leaving 10 bases of the junction unmatched. The CDR3 loop reads CASSRDRANLNEQFF. The CDR3 bases are TGCGCCAGCAGCCGCGACAGGGCGAATCTCAATGAGCAGTTCTTC.

The chain combines TRBV9 with TRBJ2-2; 8 nucleotides agree with TRBD2. CDR3 size: 16 residues. Germline CDR1 is SGDLS and CDR2 is YYNGEE. Trimming took 2 bases from V and 4 from J; bases not matched to a gene: 7. The CDR3 region has the DNA TGTGCCAGCAGCGTCGCTAGCGGGCCGGGCACCGGGGAGCTGTTTTTT. Its protein product is CASSVASGPGTGELFF.

The chain is built from TRBV11-3 and TRBJ2-5; no definite D call. The V gene's germline CDR1 is SGHNT and CDR2 YENEEA. V shed 4 bases and J shed 0 bases, with 9 bases lying between them. This CDR3 is 14 amino acids long. In DNA, the CDR3 is TGTGCCAGCAGCTCCAGGACGGACCAAGAGACCCAGTACTTC. As protein: CASSSRTDQETQYF. Full variable domain (rest looked up from reference TRBV11-3 and TRBJ2-5): EAGVVQSPRYKIIEKKQPVAFWCNPISGHNTLYWYLQNLGQGPELLIRYENEEAVDDSQLPKDRFSAERLKGVDSTLKIQPAELGDSAVYLCASSSRTDQETQYFGPGTRLLVL.

The genes are TRBV27 and TRBJ2-7; perhaps TRBD1 as D (7 bases). Per germline, CDR1 MNHEY and CDR2 SMNVEV (reference sequence). The CDR3 has 14 residues. The V end was cut by 5 bases, the J end by 0 bases, with 11 bases between. The CDR3 nucleotides read TGTGCCAGCAGTCCGCGGGACAGCTCCTACGAGCAGTACTTC. This gives the protein CASSPRDSSYEQYF.

CDR3 sequence: CASTRESTDTQYF. The CDR3 nucleotides are TGTGCCAGTACCAGGGAAAGCACAGATACGCAGTATTTT. The V gene is TRBV19, the J gene TRBJ2-3, with a possible D match to TRBD1 (5 bases). The CDR3 has 13 residues. Germline assignment: CDR1 LNHDA and CDR2 SQIVND (reference sequence). Trimming cost V 7 bases and J 0 bases, with 8 bases left between them.